The clone carrying this T cell receptor (beta chain) has just a few counts. Antigen unknown. The sample is drawn from a study of identical twins. Germline V gives CDR1 SGHKS, CDR2 YYEKEE (reference sequence). V lost 3 bases and J lost 0, with 12 bases in between. The CDR3 runs to 15 residues. Healthy Caucasians provided all donations. TCRdb called the 5' RACE reads again in MiXCR, with one record for every CDR3 protein. Of approximately 240,000 distinct CDR3 sequences in the sample, over 13% were seen once. General observations from the study: Recombination models fit unrelated individuals' TCR alpha sharing but underestimated twins'. Out-of-frame alpha sequences common to twins were enriched for low generation probability.

The TCR was taken from a woman in her late teens or twenties in good health. The chain joins TRBV5-5 to TRBJ1-1; TRBD1 might be the D (6 bases). The material sequenced was memory (CD45RO+) T cells sorted from blood. CDR3 coding DNA: TGTGCCAGCAGCTCTTCCGGGACAATGAACACTGAAGCTTTCTTT. It encodes CASSSSGTMNTEAFF.